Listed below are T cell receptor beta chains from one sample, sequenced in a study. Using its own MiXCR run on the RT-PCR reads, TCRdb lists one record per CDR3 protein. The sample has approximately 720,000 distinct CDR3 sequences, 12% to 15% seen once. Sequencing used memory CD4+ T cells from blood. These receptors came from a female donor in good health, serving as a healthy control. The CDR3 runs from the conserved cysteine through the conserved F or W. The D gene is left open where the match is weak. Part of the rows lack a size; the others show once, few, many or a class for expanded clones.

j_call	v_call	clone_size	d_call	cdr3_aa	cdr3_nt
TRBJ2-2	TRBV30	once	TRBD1	CAWGTGSTGELFF	TGTGCCTGGGGGACAGGCAGCACCGGGGAGCTGTTTTTT
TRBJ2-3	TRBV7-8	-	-	CASSSYRDTQYF	TGTGCCAGCAGCTCTTACAGAGATACGCAGTATTTT
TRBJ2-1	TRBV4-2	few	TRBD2	CASSQGSSGRNNEQFF	TGTGCCAGCAGCCAAGGGTCTAGCGGGAGGAATAATGAGCAGTTCTTC
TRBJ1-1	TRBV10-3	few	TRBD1	CAITDRAGYTEAFF	TGTGCCATAACAGACAGGGCGGGGTACACTGAAGCTTTCTTT
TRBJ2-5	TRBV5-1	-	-	CASSFFLRQETQYF	TGCGCCAGCAGCTTTTTCCTACGTCAAGAGACCCAGTACTTC
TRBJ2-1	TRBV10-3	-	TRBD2	CAISESVSSGNNEQFF	TGTGCCATCAGTGAATCCGTGTCTAGCGGGAATAATGAGCAGTTCTTC
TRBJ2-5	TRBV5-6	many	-	CASSSHHGGRRETQYF	TGTGCCAGCAGCTCACACCACGGGGGGCGACGGGAGACCCAGTACTTC
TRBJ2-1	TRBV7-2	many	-	CASSLTGSLSFRFF	TGTGCCAGCAGCTTAACCGGGAGTTTAAGTTTTCGGTTCTTC
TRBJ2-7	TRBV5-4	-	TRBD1	CASSLSGGTGNEQYF	TGTGCCAGCAGCTTGTCCGGGGGGACAGGGAACGAGCAGTACTTC
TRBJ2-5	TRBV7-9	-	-	CASSLNWETQYF	TGTGCCAGCAGCCTTAACTGGGAGACCCAGTACTTC
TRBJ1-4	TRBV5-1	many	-	CASSPGVDEKLFF	TGCGCCAGCAGTCCCGGGGTGGATGAAAAACTGTTTTTT
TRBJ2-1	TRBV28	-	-	CASSSYIRSYNEQFF	TGTGCCAGCAGCTCGTATATCCGCTCCTACAATGAGCAGTTCTTC
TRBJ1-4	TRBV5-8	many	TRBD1	CASSSGQGYEKLFF	TGTGCCAGCAGCTCGGGACAGGGGTATGAAAAACTGTTTTTT
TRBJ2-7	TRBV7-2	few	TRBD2	CASSPTSGGSYEQYF	TGTGCCAGCAGCCCGACTAGCGGGGGTTCCTACGAGCAGTACTTC
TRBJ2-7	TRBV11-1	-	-	CASSLTPSSYEQYF	TGTGCCAGCAGCTTGACACCCAGCTCCTACGAGCAGTACTTC
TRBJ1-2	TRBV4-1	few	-	CASSQEWGGNYGYTF	TGCGCCAGCAGCCAAGAATGGGGAGGAAACTATGGCTACACCTTC
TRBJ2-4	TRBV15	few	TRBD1	CATSRDIGTGGVIQYF	TGTGCCACCAGCAGAGATATCGGGACAGGGGGTGTCATTCAGTACTTC
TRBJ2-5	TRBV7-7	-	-	CASSSAVSETQYF	TGTGCTAGCAGCTCCGCGGTATCAGAGACCCAGTACTTC
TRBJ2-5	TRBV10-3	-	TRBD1	CAISFGQGLQETQYF	TGTGCCATCAGCTTCGGACAGGGCCTACAAGAGACCCAGTACTTC
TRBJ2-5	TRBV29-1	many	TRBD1	CSVAGTGGLRETQYF	TGCAGCGTTGCTGGGACAGGGGGCTTAAGGGAGACCCAGTACTTC
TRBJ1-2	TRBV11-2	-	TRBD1	CASSSGQVGLGGYTF	TGTGCCAGCAGCTCCGGACAGGTCGGATTGGGCGGCTACACCTTC
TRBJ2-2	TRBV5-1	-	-	CASSLGYLPNTGELFF	TGCGCCAGCAGCTTGGGCTATCTTCCGAACACCGGGGAGCTGTTTTTT
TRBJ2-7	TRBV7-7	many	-	CASSLAPGGVGEQYF	TGTGCTAGCAGCTTAGCTCCGGGTGGGGTGGGAGAGCAGTACTTC
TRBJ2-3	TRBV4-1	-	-	CASSQTMGDTTTDTQYF	TGCGCCAGCAGCCAAACAATGGGGGACACGACCACAGATACGCAGTATTTT
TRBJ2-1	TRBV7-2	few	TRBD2	CASSPVSGVSYNEQFF	TGTGCCAGCAGCCCAGTTAGCGGGGTATCCTACAATGAGCAGTTCTTC
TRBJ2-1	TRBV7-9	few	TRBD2	CASSLYSHSGRGADEQFF	TGTGCCAGCAGCTTATATAGCCATAGCGGGAGAGGTGCCGATGAGCAGTTCTTC
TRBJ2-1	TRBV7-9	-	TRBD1	CASSLEDRAGEQFF	TGTGCCAGCAGCTTAGAAGACAGGGCTGGTGAGCAGTTCTTC
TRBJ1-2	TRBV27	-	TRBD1	CASGTGTNYGYTF	TGTGCCAGCGGGACAGGGACTAACTATGGCTACACCTTC
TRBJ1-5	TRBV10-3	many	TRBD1	CATGTEGHQPQHF	TGTGCCACCGGGACAGAGGGTCATCAGCCCCAGCATTTT
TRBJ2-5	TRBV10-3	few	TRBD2	CAISVGSSGQETQYF	TGTGCCATCAGCGTGGGGTCTAGCGGCCAAGAGACCCAGTACTTC
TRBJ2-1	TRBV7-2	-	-	CASSLSRGAHNEQFF	TGTGCCAGCAGCTTATCGCGGGGCGCACACAATGAGCAGTTCTTC
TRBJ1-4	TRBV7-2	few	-	CASSPPGKQGEKLFF	TGTGCCAGCAGCCCCCCGGGGAAACAGGGCGAAAAACTGTTTTTT
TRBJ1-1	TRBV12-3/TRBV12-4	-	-	CASSFRPQNTEAFF	TGTGCCAGCAGTTTTCGACCTCAAAACACTGAAGCTTTCTTT
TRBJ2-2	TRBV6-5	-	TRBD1	CASSSSRDRVFF	TGTGCCAGCAGTTCATCCAGGGACAGAGTGTTTTTT
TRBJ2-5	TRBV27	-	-	CASPTWQEETQYF	TGTGCCAGCCCCACTTGGCAAGAAGAGACCCAGTACTTC
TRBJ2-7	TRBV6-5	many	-	CASSSTAYEQYF	TGTGCCAGCAGTTCCACAGCCTACGAGCAGTACTTC
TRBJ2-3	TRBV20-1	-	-	CSARQGWTDTQYF	TGCAGTGCTAGACAGGGGTGGACAGATACGCAGTATTTT